The present TCR beta chain was sequenced within a study of memory CD8 T cells in hepatitis C reinfection. Turning to the study itself: Peak reinfection sampling occurred 3 to 8 weeks after detected reinfection.

The table came from immunoSEQ multiplex PCR; TCRdb's copy has only in-frame clones and leaves some out. The sample carries 44,000 or so clones, around 87% recorded once. On this clone itself: No DNA is shown, since the ends of the CDR3 on it are uncertain; the CDR3 is the one TCRdb lists.

Counting both end residues, the CDR3 totals 15 amino acids. CDR1 is MDHEN, CDR2 SYDVKM, per germline. The sample's time point: peak reinfection, 3 to 8 weeks after reinfection detection. No in vitro expansion preceded TCR sequencing of the sorted cells. People who inject drugs from Montreal's HEPCO study were the donors. A couple of donors provided sorted CD3+ CD8+ CD45RO- naive CD8 T cells at all three reinfection time points. Sequenced input: naive CD8+ T cells sorted from blood. This sequence was found in a young man with hepatitis C virus infection. This sequence joins TRBV28 and TRBJ2-5; TRBD2, as called in the table, went unchecked against the DNA. CDR3 region: CASSSSTGNEETQYF.